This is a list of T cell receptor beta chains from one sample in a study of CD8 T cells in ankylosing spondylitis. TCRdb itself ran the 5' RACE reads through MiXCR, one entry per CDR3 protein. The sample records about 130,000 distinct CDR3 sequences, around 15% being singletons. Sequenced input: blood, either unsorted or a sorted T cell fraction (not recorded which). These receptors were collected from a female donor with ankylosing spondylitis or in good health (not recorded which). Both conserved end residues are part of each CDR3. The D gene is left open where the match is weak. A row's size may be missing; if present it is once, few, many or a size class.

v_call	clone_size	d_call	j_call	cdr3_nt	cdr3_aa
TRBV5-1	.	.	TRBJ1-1	TGCGCCAGCAGCTTGTTGGCCCTCGGCACTGAAGCTTTCTTT	CASSLLALGTEAFF
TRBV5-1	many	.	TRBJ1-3	TGCGCCAGCAGCCCTGGATGGGTGGACGGAAACACCATATATTTT	CASSPGWVDGNTIYF
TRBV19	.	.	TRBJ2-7	TGTGCCAGTAGTATTGGAGGGTCAGGCGAGCAGTACTTC	CASSIGGSGEQYF
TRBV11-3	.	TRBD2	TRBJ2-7	TGTGCCAGCAGCCTAAGCGGGGCGAACTCCTACGAGCAGTACTTC	CASSLSGANSYEQYF
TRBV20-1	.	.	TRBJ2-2	TGCAGTGCTCCGAGGGACGTCACCGGGGAGCTGTTTTTT	CSAPRDVTGELFF
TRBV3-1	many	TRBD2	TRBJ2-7	TGTGCCAGCAGTACACTAGCGGGCCTCGGAGCGGGGGACTACGAGCAGTACTTC	CASSTLAGLGAGDYEQYF
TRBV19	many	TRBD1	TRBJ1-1	TGTGCCAGTACCGACCCCCCCGGGACAGGAAATAATGAAGCTTTCTTT	CASTDPPGTGNNEAFF
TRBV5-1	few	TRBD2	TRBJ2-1	TGCGCCAGCAGCTTAATACCGGGACTAGCGGGGGGCTACTACAATGAGCAGTTCTTC	CASSLIPGLAGGYYNEQFF
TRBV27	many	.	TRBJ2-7	TGTGCCAGCAGTTTTGAGTCCGAGCAGTACTTC	CASSFESEQYF
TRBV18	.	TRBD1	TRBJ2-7	TGTGCCAGCTCCCTAAACAGACAGGGGGCGGTCGAGCAGTACTTC	CASSLNRQGAVEQYF